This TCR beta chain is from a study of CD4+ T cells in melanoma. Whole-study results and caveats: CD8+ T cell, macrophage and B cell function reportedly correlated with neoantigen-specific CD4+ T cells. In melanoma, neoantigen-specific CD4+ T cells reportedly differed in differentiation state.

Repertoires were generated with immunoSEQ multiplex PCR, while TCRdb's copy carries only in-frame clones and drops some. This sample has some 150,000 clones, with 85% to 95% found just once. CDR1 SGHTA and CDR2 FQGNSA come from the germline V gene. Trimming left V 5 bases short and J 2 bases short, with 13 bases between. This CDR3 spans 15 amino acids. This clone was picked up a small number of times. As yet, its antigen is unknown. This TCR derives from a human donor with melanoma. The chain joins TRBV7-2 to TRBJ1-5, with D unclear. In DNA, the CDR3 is TGTGCCAGCAGCACTGTACTATGGGGCAATCAGCCCCAGCATTTT. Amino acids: CASSTVLWGNQPQHF.